This T cell receptor (beta chain) comes out of a study of cytomegalovirus exposure and HLA in healthy donors. For the study at large: Both the 100 to 150 validation repertoires and the 666 first-cohort repertoires used the same platform, as reported by a later analysis.

The donors were in the roughly 130-subject validation cohort; that cohort was separate from the roughly 700-subject first cohort. Assay used: immunoSEQ multiplex PCR; TCRdb lists only in-frame clones, some missing. The data hold under 200,000 clones, with about nine tenths observed a single time. Study-wide findings and caveats: High sensitivity and specificity were reportedly achieved when the classifier diagnosed cytomegalovirus status. Researchers counted roughly 150 TCR beta chains as cytomegalovirus-associated.

With 5 bases removed from V and 8 bases from J, the gap between germline ends came to 16 bases. Germline V CDR1 and CDR2: SEHNR, FQNEAQ (reference sequence). This CDR3 contains 14 residues. Details on this clone: The antigen is not known.

The sequenced sample consisted of PBMCs. The chain uses TRBV7-9 and TRBJ2-1; D tentatively fits TRBD1 or TRBD2 (5 bases each). The source of this sequence is a young woman in good health and CMV-seronegative. The CDR3 sequence is CASSIRGNGDEQFF. CDR3 DNA: TGTGCCAGCAGCATCCGGGGCAATGGGGATGAGCAGTTCTTC.